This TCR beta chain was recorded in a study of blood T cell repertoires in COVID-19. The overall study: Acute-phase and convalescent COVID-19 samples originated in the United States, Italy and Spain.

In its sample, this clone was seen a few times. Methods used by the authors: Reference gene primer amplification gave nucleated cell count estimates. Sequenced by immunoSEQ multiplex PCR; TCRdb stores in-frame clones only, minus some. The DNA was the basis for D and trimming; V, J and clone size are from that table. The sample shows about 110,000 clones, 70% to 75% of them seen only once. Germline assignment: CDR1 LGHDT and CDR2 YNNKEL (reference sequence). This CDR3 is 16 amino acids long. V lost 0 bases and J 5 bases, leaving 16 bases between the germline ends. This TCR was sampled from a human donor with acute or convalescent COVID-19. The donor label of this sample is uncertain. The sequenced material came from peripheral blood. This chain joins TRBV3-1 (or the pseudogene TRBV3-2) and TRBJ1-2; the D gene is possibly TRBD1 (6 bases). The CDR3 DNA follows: TGTGCCAGCAGCCAAGAGGCTGTCAGGGGAAGGTATGGCTACACCTTC. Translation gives CASSQEAVRGRYGYTF.